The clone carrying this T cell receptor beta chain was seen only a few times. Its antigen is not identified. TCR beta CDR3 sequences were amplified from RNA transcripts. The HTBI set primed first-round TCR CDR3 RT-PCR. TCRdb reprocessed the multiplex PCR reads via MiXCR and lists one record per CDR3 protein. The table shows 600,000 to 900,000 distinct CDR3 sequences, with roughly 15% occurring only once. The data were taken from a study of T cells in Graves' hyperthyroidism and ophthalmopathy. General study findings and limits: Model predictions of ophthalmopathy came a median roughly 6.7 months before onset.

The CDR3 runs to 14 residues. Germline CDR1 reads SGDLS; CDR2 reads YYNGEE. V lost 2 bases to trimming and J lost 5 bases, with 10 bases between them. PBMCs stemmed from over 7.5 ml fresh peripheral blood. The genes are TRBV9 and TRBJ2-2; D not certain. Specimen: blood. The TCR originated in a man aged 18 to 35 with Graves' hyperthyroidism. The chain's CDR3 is CASSVIQETGELFF. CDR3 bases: TGTGCCAGCAGCGTGATCCAGGAGACCGGGGAGCTGTTTTTT.